This TCR beta chain was obtained from a study of persistence of HIV-infected CD4 T cells. Looking at the study overall: Blood samples, up to about 180 mL, came from multiple time points, except two leukapheresis donors sampled once.

Sequencing used immunoSEQ version 4 in survey mode. Sequenced by immunoSEQ multiplex PCR; TCRdb stores in-frame clones only, minus some. The data hold 25,000 to 35,000 clones, with roughly 71% observed a single time. The stimulus was an HIV-1 Gag 15-mer peptide pool, 1 ug/peptide/mL. CD4+ T cells upregulating both CD40 ligand and CD69 were sorted as responding cells. CD8-depleted PBMCs were stimulated 18 hours with anti-CD28/CD49d costimulation, CD40-blocking antibody and enfuvirtide. CDR3 length: 14 amino acids. Germline lookup yields CDR1 LGHDT and CDR2 YNNKEL (reference sequence). The ends lost 10 bases at V and 4 bases at J; junction bases unmatched: 12. General study points: TCR oligoclonality correlated with proviral oligoclonality in the same sorted populations.

This clone appeared once. Its antigen is undetermined. The clonotype was recovered from an adult man with HIV who was CMV-seropositive. Sequencing was performed on CD4+ T cells sorted from PBMCs after roughly 18-hour stimulation, taken from a patient who received antiretroviral therapy. The J gene is TRBJ1-1, the V gene TRBV3-1 (or the pseudogene TRBV3-2), with 7 bases matching TRBD1. The CDR3 DNA follows: TGTGCCACAGGACAGGCCGGAGGTAGCACTGAAGCTTTCTTT. Translated: CATGQAGGSTEAFF.